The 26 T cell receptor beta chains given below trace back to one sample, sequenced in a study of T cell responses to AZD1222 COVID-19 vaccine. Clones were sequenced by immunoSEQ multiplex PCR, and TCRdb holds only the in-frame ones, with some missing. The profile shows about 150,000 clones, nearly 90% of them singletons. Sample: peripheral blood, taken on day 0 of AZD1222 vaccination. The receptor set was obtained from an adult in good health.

The CDR3 sequence: CASSSGTSGIRYNEQFF. As DNA, the CDR3 is TGTGCCAGCAGCTCCGGGACTAGCGGGATTAGGTACAATGAGCAGTTCTTC. The chain links TRBV7-9 to TRBJ2-1; 13 bases map to TRBD2. There are 17 residues in the CDR3. Germline V gene sequence: CDR1 SEHNR, CDR2 FQNEAQ (reference sequence). After removal of 4 bases from V and 4 bases from J, the junction contained 7 bases not matched to a gene. The variable domain in full, with the rest retrieved from reference TRBV7-9 and TRBJ2-1, is DTGVSQNPRHKITKRGQNVTFRCDPISEHNRLYWYRQTLGQGPEFLTYFQNEAQLEKSRLLSDRFSAERPKGSFSTLEIQRTEQGDSAMYLCASSSGTSGIRYNEQFFGPGTRLTVL.

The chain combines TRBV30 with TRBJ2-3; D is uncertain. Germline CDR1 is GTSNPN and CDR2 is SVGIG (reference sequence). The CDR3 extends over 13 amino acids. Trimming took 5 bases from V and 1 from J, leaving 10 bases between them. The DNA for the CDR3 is TGTGCCTGGCACACATGGGGCACAGATACGCAGTATTTT. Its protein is CAWHTWGTDTQYF. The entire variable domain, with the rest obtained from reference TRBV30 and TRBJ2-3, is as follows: SQTIHQWPATLVQPVGSPLSLECTVEGTSNPNLYWYRQAAGRGLQLLFYSVGIGQISSEVPQNLSASRPQDRQFILSSKKLLLSDSGFYLCAWHTWGTDTQYFGPGTRLTVL.

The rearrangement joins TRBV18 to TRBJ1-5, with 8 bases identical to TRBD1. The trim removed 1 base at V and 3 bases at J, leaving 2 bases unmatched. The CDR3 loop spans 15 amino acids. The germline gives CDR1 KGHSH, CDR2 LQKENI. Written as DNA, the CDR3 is TGTGCCAGCTCACCACGGACAGGGAACAATCAGCCCCAGCATTTT. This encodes CASSPRTGNNQPQHF.

CDR3 nucleotide sequence: TGTGCCAGCAGCCGACTCGCCTCTAGCGGGAGGGGCGGGGATACGCAGTATTTT. Amino acid sequence: CASSRLASSGRGGDTQYF. The rearrangement links TRBV7-8 to TRBJ2-3; 12 positions agree with TRBD2. The trim removed 5 bases at V and 6 bases at J, leaving 15 bases unmatched. The CDR3 loop spans 18 amino acids. CDR1 is SGHVS, CDR2 FQNEAQ, per germline.

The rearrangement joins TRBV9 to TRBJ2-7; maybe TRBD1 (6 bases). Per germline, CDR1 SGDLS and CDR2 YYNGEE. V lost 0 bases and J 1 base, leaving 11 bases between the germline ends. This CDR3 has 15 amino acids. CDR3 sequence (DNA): TGTGCCAGCAGCGTAGCTTGGCAGGGGTCCTACGAGCAGTACTTC. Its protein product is CASSVAWQGSYEQYF.

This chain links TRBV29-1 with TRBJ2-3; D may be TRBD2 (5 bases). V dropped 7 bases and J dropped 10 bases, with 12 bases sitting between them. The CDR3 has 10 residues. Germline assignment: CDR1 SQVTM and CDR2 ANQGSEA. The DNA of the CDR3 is TGCAGCGCAGATAGCGAGCCGCAGTATTTT. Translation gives CSADSEPQYF.

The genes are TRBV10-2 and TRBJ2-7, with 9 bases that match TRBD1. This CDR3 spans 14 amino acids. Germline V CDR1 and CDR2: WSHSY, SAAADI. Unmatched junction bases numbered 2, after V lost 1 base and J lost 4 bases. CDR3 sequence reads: CASSEYRGPYEQYF. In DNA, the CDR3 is TGCGCCAGCAGTGAGTACAGGGGGCCATACGAGCAGTACTTC.

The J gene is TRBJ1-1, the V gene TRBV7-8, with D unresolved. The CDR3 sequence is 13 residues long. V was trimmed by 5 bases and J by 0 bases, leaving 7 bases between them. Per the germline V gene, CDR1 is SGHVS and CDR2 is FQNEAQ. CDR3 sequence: CASSPFMNTEAFF. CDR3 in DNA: TGTGCCAGCAGCCCATTTATGAACACTGAAGCTTTCTTT.

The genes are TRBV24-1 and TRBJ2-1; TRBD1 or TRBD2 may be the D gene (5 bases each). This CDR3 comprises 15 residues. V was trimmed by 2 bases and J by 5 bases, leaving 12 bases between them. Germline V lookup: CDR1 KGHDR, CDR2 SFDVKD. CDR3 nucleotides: TGTGCCACCAGTGATTACGGGGACGGGCACAATGAGCAGTTCTTC. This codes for CATSDYGDGHNEQFF.

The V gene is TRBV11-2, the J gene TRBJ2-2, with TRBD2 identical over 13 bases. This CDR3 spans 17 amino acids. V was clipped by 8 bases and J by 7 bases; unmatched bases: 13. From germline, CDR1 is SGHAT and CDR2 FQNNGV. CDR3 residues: CASRRTSGSNNLGELFF. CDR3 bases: TGTGCCAGCCGGAGGACTAGCGGGAGTAATAATCTCGGGGAGCTGTTTTTT.

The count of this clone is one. CDR3 amino acids: CASSQDPPLAGVPYEQYF. The CDR3 DNA reads as TGTGCCAGCAGCCAAGATCCCCCCCTGGCGGGAGTACCCTACGAGCAGTACTTC. This chain links TRBV4-2 with TRBJ2-7; 7 bases are shared with TRBD2. The CDR3 length is 18 residues. With V trimmed by 0 bases and J by 2 bases, 13 bases remained unmatched. Germline-derived CDR1 and CDR2 are LGHNA and YNFKEQ.

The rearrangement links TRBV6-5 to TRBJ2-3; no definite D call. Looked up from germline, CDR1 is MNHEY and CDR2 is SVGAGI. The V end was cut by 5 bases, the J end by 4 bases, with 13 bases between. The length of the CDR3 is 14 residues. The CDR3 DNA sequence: TGTGCCAGCAGTAACAACCGTGGGCCAGATACGCAGTATTTT. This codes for CASSNNRGPDTQYF.

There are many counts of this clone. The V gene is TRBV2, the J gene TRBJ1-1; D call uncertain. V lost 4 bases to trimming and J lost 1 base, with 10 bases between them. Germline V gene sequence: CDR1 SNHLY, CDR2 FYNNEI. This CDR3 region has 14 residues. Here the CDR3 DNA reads TGTGCCAGCAGTGGGGCACTGGGGAACACTGAAGCTTTCTTT. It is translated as CASSGALGNTEAFF.

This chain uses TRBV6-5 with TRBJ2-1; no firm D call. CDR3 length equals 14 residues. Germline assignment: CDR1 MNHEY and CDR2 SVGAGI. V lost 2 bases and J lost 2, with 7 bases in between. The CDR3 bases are TGTGCCAGCAGTTACCAGCGAACCTACAATGAGCAGTTCTTC. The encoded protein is CASSYQRTYNEQFF.

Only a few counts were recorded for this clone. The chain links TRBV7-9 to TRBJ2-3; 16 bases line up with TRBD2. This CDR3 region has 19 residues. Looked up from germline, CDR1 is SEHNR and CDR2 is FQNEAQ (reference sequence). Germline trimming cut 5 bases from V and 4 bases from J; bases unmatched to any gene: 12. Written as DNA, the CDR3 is TGTGCCAGCAGCCCACAAACCACCGGGACTAGCGGGAGGGCAGATACGCAGTATTTT. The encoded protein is CASSPQTTGTSGRADTQYF.

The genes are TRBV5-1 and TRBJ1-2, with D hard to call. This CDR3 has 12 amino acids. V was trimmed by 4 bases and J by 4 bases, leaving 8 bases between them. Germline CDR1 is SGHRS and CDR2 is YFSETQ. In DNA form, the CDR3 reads TGCGCCAGCAGCCCGGACGGCTATGGCTACACCTTC. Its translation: CASSPDGYGYTF.

CDR3 loop: CASSQGIGQGRSTGELFF. The DNA of the CDR3 is TGTGCCAGCAGCCAAGGGATAGGGCAGGGACGAAGCACCGGGGAGCTGTTTTTT. The J gene is TRBJ2-2, the V gene TRBV14; either TRBD1 or TRBD2 may fit D (5 bases each). Deletions cut 1 base from V and 4 bases from J, with 19 bases between. CDR3 length: 18 amino acids. Germline values: CDR1 SGHDN, CDR2 FVKESK.

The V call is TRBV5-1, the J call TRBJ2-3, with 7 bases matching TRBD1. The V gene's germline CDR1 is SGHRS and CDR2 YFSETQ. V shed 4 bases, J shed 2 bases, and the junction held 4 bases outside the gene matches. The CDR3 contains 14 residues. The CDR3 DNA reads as TGCGCCAGCAGCACGGGGACAGCCACAGATACGCAGTATTTT. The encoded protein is CASSTGTATDTQYF.

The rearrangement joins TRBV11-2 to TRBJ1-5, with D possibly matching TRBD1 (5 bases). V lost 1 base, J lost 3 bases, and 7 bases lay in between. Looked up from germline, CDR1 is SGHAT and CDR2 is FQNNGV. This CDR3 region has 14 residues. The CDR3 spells CASSLAGPNQPQHF. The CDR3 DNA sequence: TGTGCCAGCAGCTTAGCAGGGCCCAATCAGCCCCAGCATTTT.

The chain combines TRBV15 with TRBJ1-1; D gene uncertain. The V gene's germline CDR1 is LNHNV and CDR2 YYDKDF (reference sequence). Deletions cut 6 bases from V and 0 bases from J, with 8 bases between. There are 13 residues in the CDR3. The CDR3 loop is CATRRTLNTEAFF. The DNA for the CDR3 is TGTGCCACCAGGAGGACTTTGAACACTGAAGCTTTCTTT.

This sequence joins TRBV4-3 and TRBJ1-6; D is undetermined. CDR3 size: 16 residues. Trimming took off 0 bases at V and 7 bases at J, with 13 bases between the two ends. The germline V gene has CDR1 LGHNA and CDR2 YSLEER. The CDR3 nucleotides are TGCGCCAGCAGCCAAGATTACGAGGTTTGGAATTCACCCCTCCACTTT. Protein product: CASSQDYEVWNSPLHF.

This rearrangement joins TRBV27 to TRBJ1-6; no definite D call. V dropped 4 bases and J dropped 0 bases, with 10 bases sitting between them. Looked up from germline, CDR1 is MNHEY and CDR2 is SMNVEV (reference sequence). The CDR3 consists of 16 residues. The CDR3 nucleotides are TGTGCCAGCAGTTCGGTATTTAGCTCCTATAATTCACCCCTCCACTTT. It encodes CASSSVFSSYNSPLHF.

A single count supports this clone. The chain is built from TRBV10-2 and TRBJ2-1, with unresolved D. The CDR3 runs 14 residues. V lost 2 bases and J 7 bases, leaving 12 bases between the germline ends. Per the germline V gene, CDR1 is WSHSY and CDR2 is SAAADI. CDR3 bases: TGCGCCAGCAGTGAGGGAAGGGTACGGAATGAGCAGTTCTTC. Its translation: CASSEGRVRNEQFF.

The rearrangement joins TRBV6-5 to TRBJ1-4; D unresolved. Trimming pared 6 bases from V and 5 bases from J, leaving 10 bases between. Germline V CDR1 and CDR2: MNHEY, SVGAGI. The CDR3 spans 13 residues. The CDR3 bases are TGTGCCAGCAGGTCCGTCGTGAATGAAAAACTGTTTTTT. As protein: CASRSVVNEKLFF.

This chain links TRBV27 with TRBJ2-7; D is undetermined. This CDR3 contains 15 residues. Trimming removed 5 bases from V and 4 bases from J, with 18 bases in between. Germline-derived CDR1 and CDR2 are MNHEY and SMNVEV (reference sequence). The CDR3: CASSLLDGLRYEQYF. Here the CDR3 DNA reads TGTGCCAGCAGTCTCCTAGACGGGCTCCGATACGAGCAGTACTTC.

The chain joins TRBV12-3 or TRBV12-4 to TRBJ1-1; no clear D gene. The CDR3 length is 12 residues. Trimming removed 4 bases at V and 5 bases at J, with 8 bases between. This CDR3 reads CASSYGGTEAFF. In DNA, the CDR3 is TGTGCCAGCAGTTATGGCGGGACTGAAGCTTTCTTT.